This T cell receptor (beta chain) came from a study of spatial heterogeneity in lung cancer. Looking at the study overall: Raw sequencing reads included, on average, more than nine appearances of each unique TCR and UMI combination.

Germline V gene lookup returns CDR1 SEHNR and CDR2 FQNEAQ (reference sequence). The CDR3 is made up of 18 amino acids. V was cut by 5 bases and J by 5 bases, with 25 bases left in between. Every TCR cDNA molecule bore its own unique molecular identifier. One entry per CDR3 protein results from TCRdb running MiXCR on the 5' RACE reads. This sample yields tens of thousands of distinct CDR3 sequences, of which under 5.5% are seen a single time; 30% to 35% belongs to the top ten. This clonotype was detected ten times or more. Time point specified: sample taken at primary tumor resection. Frozen PBMC, nontumor lung or tumor provided whole RNA, which was sequenced unsorted. Untreated early-stage non-small cell lung cancer patients, 55 to 85 in total, were the donors.

This specimen consisted of PBMCs, obtained at surgery. The clonotype originates from a male donor with early-stage non-small cell lung cancer. The V and J genes are TRBV7-9 and TRBJ2-1; TRBD1 might be the D (5 bases). The CDR3, as DNA: TGTGCCAGCAGCCCTCACAAAGGCACTCGCTCGACAGACAATGAGCAGTTCTTC. It is translated as CASSPHKGTRSTDNEQFF.